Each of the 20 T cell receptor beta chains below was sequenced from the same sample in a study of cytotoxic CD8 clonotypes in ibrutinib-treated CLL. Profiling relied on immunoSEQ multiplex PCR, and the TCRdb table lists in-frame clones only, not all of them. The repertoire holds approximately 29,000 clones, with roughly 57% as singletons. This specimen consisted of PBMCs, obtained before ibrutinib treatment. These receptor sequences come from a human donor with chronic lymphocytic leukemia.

The CDR3 sequence is CASSSIASPYEQYF. CDR3 bases: TGTGCCAGCAGCTCCATCGCCTCCCCCTACGAGCAGTACTTC. This chain joins TRBV7-9 and TRBJ2-7; D remains unclear. CDR3 length: 14 amino acids. Deletions cut 4 bases from V and 2 bases from J, with 12 bases between. Germline V gives CDR1 SEHNR, CDR2 FQNEAQ (reference sequence).

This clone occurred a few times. The chain's CDR3 is CASSLTAVRYGYTF. The CDR3 nucleotides are TGTGCCAGCAGCCTGACTGCCGTGAGGTATGGCTACACCTTC. This chain connects TRBV9 to TRBJ1-2; D is unclear. V lost 4 bases and J 5 bases, leaving 15 bases between the germline ends. Germline-derived CDR1 and CDR2 are SGDLS and YYNGEE. This CDR3 spans 14 amino acids.

The DNA of the CDR3 is TGTGCCAGCAGCTTTGGCGTAGATACGCAGTATTTT. Its translation: CASSFGVDTQYF. The chain employs TRBV11-2 and TRBJ2-3, with D hard to call. The length of the CDR3 is 12 residues. Germline V gene data show CDR1 as SGHAT and CDR2 as FQNNGV. V lost 3 bases to trimming and J lost 5 bases, with 6 bases between them.

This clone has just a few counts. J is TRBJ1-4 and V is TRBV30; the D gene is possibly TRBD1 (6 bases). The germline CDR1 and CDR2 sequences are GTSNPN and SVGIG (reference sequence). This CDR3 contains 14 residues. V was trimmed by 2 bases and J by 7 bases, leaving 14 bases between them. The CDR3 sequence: CAWSSLGGPEKLFF. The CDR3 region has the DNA TGTGCCTGGAGTTCACTGGGGGGCCCTGAAAAACTGTTTTTT.

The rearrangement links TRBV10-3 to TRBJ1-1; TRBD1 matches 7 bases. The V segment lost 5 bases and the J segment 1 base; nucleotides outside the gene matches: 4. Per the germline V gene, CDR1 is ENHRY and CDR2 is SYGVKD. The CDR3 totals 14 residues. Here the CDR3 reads CAISNRGENTEAFF. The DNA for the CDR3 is TGTGCCATCAGTAACAGGGGAGAGAACACTGAAGCTTTCTTT.

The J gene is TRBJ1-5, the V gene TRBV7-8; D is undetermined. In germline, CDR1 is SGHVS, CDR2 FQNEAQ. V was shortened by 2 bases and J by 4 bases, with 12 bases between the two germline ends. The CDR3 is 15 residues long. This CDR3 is CASSLTNIGNQPQHF. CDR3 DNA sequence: TGTGCCAGCAGCTTAACGAACATCGGGAATCAGCCCCAGCATTTT.

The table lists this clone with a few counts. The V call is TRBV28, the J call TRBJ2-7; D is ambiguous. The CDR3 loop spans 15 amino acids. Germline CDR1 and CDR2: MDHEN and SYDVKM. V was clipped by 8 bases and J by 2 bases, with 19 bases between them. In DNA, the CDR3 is TGTGCCAGCGCCCAAGGGCGGCAGGCACCCTACGAGCAGTACTTC. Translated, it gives CASAQGRQAPYEQYF.

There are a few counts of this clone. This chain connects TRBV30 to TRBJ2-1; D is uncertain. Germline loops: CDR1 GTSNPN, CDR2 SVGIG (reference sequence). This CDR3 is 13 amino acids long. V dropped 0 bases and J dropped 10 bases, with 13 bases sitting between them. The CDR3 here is CAWSVLGMGEQFF. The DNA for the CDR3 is TGTGCCTGGAGTGTACTTGGGATGGGGGAGCAGTTCTTC.

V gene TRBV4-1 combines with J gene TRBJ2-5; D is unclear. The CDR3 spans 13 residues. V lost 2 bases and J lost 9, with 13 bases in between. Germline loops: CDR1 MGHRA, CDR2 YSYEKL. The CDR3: CASSQLSFESQYF. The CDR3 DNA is TGCGCCAGCAGCCAACTGAGTTTTGAGTCCCAGTACTTC.

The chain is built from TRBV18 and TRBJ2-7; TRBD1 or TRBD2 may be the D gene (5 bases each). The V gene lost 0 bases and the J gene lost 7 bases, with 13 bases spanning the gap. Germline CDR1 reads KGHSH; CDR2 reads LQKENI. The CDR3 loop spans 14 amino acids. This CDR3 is CASSPPSGREEQYF. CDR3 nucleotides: TGTGCCAGCTCACCACCATCGGGACGGGAAGAGCAGTACTTC.

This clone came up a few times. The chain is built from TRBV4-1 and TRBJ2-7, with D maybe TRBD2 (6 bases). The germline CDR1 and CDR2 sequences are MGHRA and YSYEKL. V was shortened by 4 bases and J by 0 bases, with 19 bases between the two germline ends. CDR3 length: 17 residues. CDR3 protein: CASSPGARRGSSYEQYF. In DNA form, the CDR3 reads TGCGCCAGCAGCCCGGGCGCCAGGCGGGGAAGCTCCTACGAGCAGTACTTC.

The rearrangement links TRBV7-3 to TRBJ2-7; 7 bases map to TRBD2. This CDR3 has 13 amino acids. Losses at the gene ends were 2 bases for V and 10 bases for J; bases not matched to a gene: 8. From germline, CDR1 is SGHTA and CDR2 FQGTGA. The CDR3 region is CASSLGGGGPQYF. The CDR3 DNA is TGTGCCAGCAGCTTAGGCGGGGGAGGACCTCAGTACTTC.

CDR3 in DNA: TGTGCCAGCAGTGAAGGGAGCGGGGCCTACGTGGATACGCAGTATTTT. It is translated as CASSEGSGAYVDTQYF. The chain has TRBV6-1 and TRBJ2-3, with 7 bases that match TRBD2. CDR1 is MNHNS and CDR2 is SASEGT in the germline V gene. The V segment lost 1 base and the J segment 6 bases; nucleotides outside the gene matches: 10. The CDR3 spans 16 residues.

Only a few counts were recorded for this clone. CDR3 nucleotide sequence: TGTGCCAGCAGCGGCGGGTGGACTAGCGCAGCCTACAATGAGCAGTTCTTC. Protein sequence: CASSGGWTSAAYNEQFF. The V gene is TRBV9, the J gene TRBJ2-1; 9 nucleotides align to TRBD2. This CDR3 spans 17 amino acids. The germline V gene has CDR1 SGDLS and CDR2 YYNGEE. Germline trimming cut 3 bases from V and 2 bases from J; bases unmatched to any gene: 9.

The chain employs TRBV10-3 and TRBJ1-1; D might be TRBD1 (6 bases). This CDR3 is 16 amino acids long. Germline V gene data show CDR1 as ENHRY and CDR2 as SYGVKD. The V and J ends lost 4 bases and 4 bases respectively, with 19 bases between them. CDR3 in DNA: TGTGCCATCAGTGGAACCTGGGAGGGGGAGAGCACTGAAGCTTTCTTT. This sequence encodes CAISGTWEGESTEAFF.

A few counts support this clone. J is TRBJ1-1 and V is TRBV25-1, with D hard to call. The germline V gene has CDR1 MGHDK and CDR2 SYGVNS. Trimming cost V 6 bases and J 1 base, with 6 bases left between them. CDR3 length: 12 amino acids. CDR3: CASRAANTEAFF. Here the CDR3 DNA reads TGTGCCAGCAGGGCGGCGAACACTGAAGCTTTCTTT. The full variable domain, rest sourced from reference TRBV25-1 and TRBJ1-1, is EADIYQTPRYLVIGTGKKITLECSQTMGHDKMYWYQQDPGMELHLIHYSYGVNSTEKGDLSSESTVSRIRTEHFPLTLESARPSHTSQYLCASRAANTEAFFGQGTRLTVV.

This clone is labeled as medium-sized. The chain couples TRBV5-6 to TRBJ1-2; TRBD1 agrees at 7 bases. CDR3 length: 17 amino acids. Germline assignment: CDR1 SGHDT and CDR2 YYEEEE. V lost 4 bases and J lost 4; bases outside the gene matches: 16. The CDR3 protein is CASSTTPSTAGGYGYTF. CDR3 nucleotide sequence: TGTGCCAGCAGCACTACCCCTTCCACGGCAGGGGGCTATGGCTACACCTTC.

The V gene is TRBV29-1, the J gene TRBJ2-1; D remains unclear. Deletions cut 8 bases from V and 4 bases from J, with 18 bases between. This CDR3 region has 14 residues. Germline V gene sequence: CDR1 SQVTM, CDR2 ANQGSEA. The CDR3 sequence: CSTTQGPSYNEQFF. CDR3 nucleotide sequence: TGCAGCACCACCCAAGGGCCCTCTTACAATGAGCAGTTCTTC.

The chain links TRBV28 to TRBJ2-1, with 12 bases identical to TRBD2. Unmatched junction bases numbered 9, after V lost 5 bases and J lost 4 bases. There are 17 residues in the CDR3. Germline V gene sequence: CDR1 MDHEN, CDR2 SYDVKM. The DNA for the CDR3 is TGTGCCAGCAGTCCCCCTGGACTAGCGGGATTATACAATGAGCAGTTCTTC. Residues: CASSPPGLAGLYNEQFF.

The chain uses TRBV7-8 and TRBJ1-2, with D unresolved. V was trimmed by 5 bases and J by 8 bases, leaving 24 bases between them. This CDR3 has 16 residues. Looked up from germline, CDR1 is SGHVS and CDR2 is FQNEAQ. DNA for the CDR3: TGTGCCAGCAGCCCCGGGCGATCATTTTCGGCTAAGGGCTACACCTTC. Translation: CASSPGRSFSAKGYTF.